Following are 9 T cell receptor beta chains from one sample sequenced in a study of long-term antiretroviral therapy in people with HIV. Samples were assayed with immunoSEQ v3.0 at survey level. The data were produced by immunoSEQ multiplex PCR, yet TCRdb's version contains in-frame clones alone and is incomplete. Of roughly 23,000 clones listed, 84% are singletons. This sample comprised unsorted PBMCs, obtained 0.1 years before starting antiretroviral therapy. These receptors were taken from a man between 18 and 35 years old with HIV.

The CDR3 loop reads CASSFVGSGANVLTF. For the CDR3, the DNA is TGTGCCAGCAGTTTTGTGGGGTCTGGGGCCAACGTCCTGACTTTC. J is TRBJ2-6 and V is TRBV28; D ambiguous. Germline-derived CDR1 and CDR2 are MDHEN and SYDVKM. This CDR3 is 15 amino acids long. V dropped 3 bases and J dropped 1 base, with 7 bases sitting between them.

This rearrangement joins TRBV30 to TRBJ1-1; D possibly corresponds to TRBD1 (6 bases). Germline lookup yields CDR1 GTSNPN and CDR2 SVGIG (reference sequence). V was cut by 0 bases and J by 3 bases, with 11 bases left in between. The CDR3 contains 14 residues. The CDR3 region is CAWSVRGYDTEAFF. DNA of the CDR3: TGTGCCTGGAGTGTAAGGGGGTATGACACTGAAGCTTTCTTT.

The rearrangement uses TRBV4-3 and TRBJ2-1, with 12 bases aligning to TRBD2. Trimming cost V 0 bases and J 9 bases; bases outside gene matches: 9. The CDR3 loop spans 17 amino acids. Germline V gene lookup returns CDR1 LGHNA and CDR2 YSLEER. CDR3 sequence reads: CASSQDFASGRAGEQFF. As DNA, the CDR3 is TGCGCCAGCAGCCAAGACTTTGCTAGCGGGAGGGCTGGTGAGCAGTTCTTC.

The rearrangement links TRBV2 to TRBJ2-1; TRBD2 matches 9 bases. With V trimmed by 8 bases and J by 9 bases, 23 bases remained unmatched. The CDR3 runs 18 residues. CDR1 is SNHLY, CDR2 FYNNEI, per germline. The DNA for the CDR3 is TGTGCCAGCCGCGCTTTAGGGGCGGGAGGGCCCAGAAAGAGTGAGCAGTTCTTC. Protein sequence: CASRALGAGGPRKSEQFF.

The chain combines TRBV15 with TRBJ2-5; 12 positions agree with TRBD1. CDR1 and CDR2 from the germline V gene are LNHNV and YYDKDF (reference sequence). The CDR3 covers 15 residues. The junction had 5 bases not matched to a gene; V was cut back by 5 bases and J by 4 bases. The CDR3 loop is CATSPGTGGGETQYF. The CDR3 DNA sequence: TGTGCCACCAGCCCCGGGACAGGGGGCGGAGAGACCCAGTACTTC.

The chain is built from TRBV4-1 and TRBJ2-2; 8 bases agree with TRBD1. The length of the CDR3 is 17 residues. Per the germline V gene, CDR1 is MGHRA and CDR2 is YSYEKL. V was clipped by 4 bases and J by 3 bases; unmatched bases: 10. The CDR3 protein is CASSPFEDRVYTGELFF. As DNA, the CDR3 is TGCGCCAGCAGCCCTTTCGAGGACAGGGTGTACACCGGGGAGCTGTTTTTT.

The count of this clone is one. The V call is TRBV9, the J call TRBJ2-7; TRBD2 aligns across 7 bases. The CDR3 sequence is 15 residues long. V was clipped by 0 bases and J by 2 bases; unmatched bases: 5. Germline V lookup: CDR1 SGDLS, CDR2 YYNGEE. For the CDR3, the DNA is TGTGCCAGCAGCGTAGAGGTGGGAGGGCCCTACGAGCAGTACTTC. Protein: CASSVEVGGPYEQYF.

The chain employs TRBV6-1 and TRBJ2-1; 11 nucleotides align to TRBD2. Germline V lookup: CDR1 MNHNS, CDR2 SASEGT. V dropped 4 bases and J dropped 9; count of bases not matched to a gene: 5. This CDR3 is 14 amino acids long. The CDR3 DNA sequence: TGTGCCAGCAGTGTAGCGGGGGGGCCGAGTGAGCAGTTCTTC. Its protein product is CASSVAGGPSEQFF.

This rearrangement joins TRBV6-4 to TRBJ2-1; the D is unclear. This CDR3 has 14 residues. Germline CDR1 and CDR2: MRHNA and SNTAGT. The germline V and J ends were trimmed by 3 bases and 3 bases, with 9 bases remaining between them. The CDR3, as DNA: TGTGCCAGCAGTGAATCCGTCAACTACAATGAGCAGTTCTTC. Its translation: CASSESVNYNEQFF.